This T cell receptor beta chain originates from a study of blood T cells in healthy people across ages. The CDR3 is 15 residues long. Germline CDR1 is MNHEY and CDR2 is SMNVEV (reference sequence). Whole-study results and caveats: A strong correlation was found between TCR beta diversity and the percentage of naive T cells. Expanded clonotype shifts may have been confounded, as the donors had an unknown CMV status.

On this clonotype: Its antigen is not known. With a much larger clone just one base away, this may be a read error.

Then a second PCR, running about 7 to 11 cycles, was carried out with a sample-barcoded 5' primer and a J-beta primer mix. The template-switch adaptor, which had 12 random nucleotides, put a tag on each cDNA molecule. From the 5' RACE reads, TCRdb called clonotypes with MiXCR, one entry per CDR3 protein. This repertoire shows around 1.5 million distinct CDR3 sequences, about 32% found once; its top ten account for around 11%. The chain has TRBV27 and TRBJ2-7; the match to TRBD1 covers 8 bases. The sequence came from a woman in her 30s in good health. Material for sequencing was blood. The CDR3 loop is CASSPRQGNPYVQYF. The CDR3 nucleotides read TGTGCCAGCAGTCCCCGACAGGGGAACCCCTACGTGCAGTACTTC.